Each of the 29 T cell receptor beta chains below was sequenced from the same sample in a study of kidney transplant recipient with SARS-CoV-2 infection. MiXCR was run by TCRdb on the reads, yielding one entry per CDR3 protein. The sample lists 200,000 to 300,000 distinct CDR3 sequences, 25% to 30% occurring once. Sequencing was performed on a blood sample, taken at baseline and between days 110 and 120 from a kidney transplant recipient. Source of these receptors: a male patient between 25 and 39 years old who had COVID-19 and was a kidney transplant recipient. The graft donor may have given rise to some T cells.

This clonotype has a count of ten or more. The V call is TRBV11-2, the J call TRBJ2-7; TRBD1 might be the D (5 bases). Trimming shortened V by 0 bases and J by 1 base, and 13 bases separated the two germline ends. CDR3 length equals 16 residues. CDR1 is SGHAT, CDR2 FQNNGV, per germline. The DNA for the CDR3 is TGTGCCAGCAGCTTAGATCGGGCAAAGGGGTCCTACGAGCAGTACTTC. This translates into CASSLDRAKGSYEQYF.

Worth noting for this clonotype: Just one base apart from a much larger clone, this may be a read error. The V call is TRBV5-4, the J call TRBJ2-1, with 8 bases aligning to TRBD2. The V segment lost 3 bases and the J segment 7 bases; nucleotides outside the gene matches: 0. CDR1 SGHNT and CDR2 YYREEE come from the germline V gene (reference sequence). This CDR3 has 12 residues. This chain's CDR3 is CASSSGGNEQFF. The CDR3 coding sequence is TGTGCCAGCAGCTCGGGAGGGAATGAGCAGTTCTTC.

This clonotype has ten or more counts. The rearrangement uses TRBV7-4 and TRBJ1-2; D is unclear. Germline assignment: CDR1 SGHVT and CDR2 SQSDAQ. The CDR3 extends over 17 amino acids. V was pared by 5 bases and J by 4 bases, with 23 bases between. DNA for the CDR3: TGTGCCAGCAGCCATCAGCATTCAGCTCGAAAGACCTATGGCTACACCTTC. Translating it yields CASSHQHSARKTYGYTF.

This clonotype was recorded at least ten times. The gene calls are TRBV2 and TRBJ2-1; 10 bases map to TRBD2. The CDR3 totals 15 residues. Germline assignment: CDR1 SNHLY and CDR2 FYNNEI. The V and J ends lost 5 bases and 6 bases, in that order; junction bases with no gene match: 7. CDR3 DNA: TGTGCCAGCAGTCAGAGGACTAGCGGAACCAATGAGCAGTTCTTC. It codes for CASSQRTSGTNEQFF.

This clonotype has a count of ten or more. The chain uses TRBV5-3 and TRBJ1-2; D remains ambiguous. TRBV5-3 is flagged as an ORF with uncertain function. V lost 6 bases, J lost 4 bases, and 22 bases lay in between. This CDR3 has 16 residues. CDR3 coding DNA: TGTGCCAGAAAGCACGTAGTGGTGAGAAAGACCTATGGCTACACCTTC. It codes for CARKHVVVRKTYGYTF.

This clonotype has a handful of counts. This clone may be a read error of a much larger clone one base away. The gene calls are TRBV8-2 and TRBJ2-6. TRBV8-2 counts as a pseudogene. The CDR3 contains 17 residues. CDR3 in amino acids: CGEQKRITQSRANVLTF. CDR3 coding DNA: TGTGGCGAGCAAAAGAGGATAACACAAAGTCGGGCCAACGTCCTGACTTTC.

The sample holds a few counts of this clonotype. The CDR3 region is CASSWATGTNTEAFF. CDR3 DNA sequence: TGCGCCAGCAGCTGGGCCACAGGGACGAACACTGAAGCTTTCTTT. J is TRBJ1-1 and V is TRBV5-1, with TRBD1 as a possible D gene (6 bases). The germline gives CDR1 SGHRS, CDR2 YFSETQ. V lost 3 bases and J 1 base, leaving 13 bases between the germline ends. The length of the CDR3 is 15 residues.

The rearrangement joins TRBV6-2 or TRBV6-3 to TRBJ2-2; 9 bases are shared with TRBD1. V lost 10 bases to trimming and J lost 8 bases; unmatched junction nucleotides: 11. The CDR3 spans 14 residues. Germline assignment: CDR1 MNHEY and CDR2 SVGEGT. The CDR3 DNA follows: TGTGCCACATTCCGGGACAGGGAGATGGGGGAGCTGTTTTTT. It codes for CATFRDREMGELFF.

The table lists this clonotype with many counts. In nucleotides, the CDR3 is TGTGCCAGCAGTGAAATAAGGACTCAAGCTTTCTTT. It yields the protein CASSEIRTQAFF. The chain has TRBV6-1 and TRBJ1-1; D is undetermined. Trimming pared 2 bases from V and 9 bases from J, leaving 10 bases between. Germline V gene sequence: CDR1 MNHNS, CDR2 SASEGT. The length of the CDR3 is 12 residues.

In its sample, this clonotype was seen many times. The V call is TRBV10-3, the J call TRBJ1-2; possible D gene TRBD1, 6 bases. CDR1 is ENHRY, CDR2 SYGVKD, per germline. V was pared by 3 bases and J by 6 bases, with 14 bases between. This CDR3 spans 14 amino acids. The DNA for the CDR3 is TGTGCCATCAGTGATCGGGGGGCCCGAGATGGCTACACCTTC. This codes for CAISDRGARDGYTF.

Points on this clonotype: A single base separates this from a much larger clone, so it may be a read error. The chain links TRBV29-1 to TRBJ2-1; maybe TRBD1 (6 bases). CDR1 is SQVTM, CDR2 ANQGSEA, per germline. The CDR3 has 13 amino acids. V lost 7 bases and J 8 bases, leaving 18 bases between the germline ends. DNA of the CDR3: TGCAGCGCTCAAGGCCCAGGGGCGCATGAGCAGTTCTTC. Amino acid sequence: CSAQGPGAHEQFF.

With respect to this clonotype: A clone one base away is much larger, so this may be a read error. V is TRBV5-1 and J is TRBJ1-4, with TRBD1 as a possible D gene (5 bases). V gave up 4 bases and J gave up 9 bases, with 16 bases separating them. The CDR3 covers 14 residues. Germline-derived CDR1 and CDR2 are SGHRS and YFSETQ. In nucleotides, the CDR3 is TGCGCCAGCAGCCCCGGGTTGGAGGACAAAAAACTGTTTTTT. Translated: CASSPGLEDKKLFF.

This clonotype was counted at least ten times. The chain links TRBV14 to TRBJ2-7; D unresolved. The germline gives CDR1 SGHDN, CDR2 FVKESK. Trimming took off 0 bases at V and 7 bases at J, with 16 bases between the two ends. The CDR3 contains 15 residues. The CDR3 loop reads CASSQESSDTLEQYF. The CDR3 region has the DNA TGTGCCAGCAGCCAAGAAAGTAGTGACACCCTAGAGCAGTACTTC. Variable domain in full (rest from reference TRBV14 and TRBJ2-7): EAGVTQFPSHSVIEKGQTVTLRCDPISGHDNLYWYRRVMGKEIKFLLHFVKESKQDESGMPNNRFLAERTGGTYSTLKVQPAELEDSGVYFCASSQESSDTLEQYFGPGTRLTVT.

On this clonotype: With a much larger clone just one base away, this may be a read error. This chain connects TRBV7-9 to TRBJ2-2; tentative D call: TRBD1 (5 bases). The CDR3 has 18 residues. CDR1 is SEHNR, CDR2 FQNEAQ, per germline (reference sequence). CDR3 bases: TGTGCCAGCAGCTTAGTCCCCCCCAAGGGGCCGAACACCAGGGAGCTGTTTTTT. Its translation is CASSLVPPKGPNTRELFF.

This clonotype was detected ten times or more. This chain's CDR3 is CAISGEIGAGANVLTF. For the CDR3, the DNA is TGTGCCATCAGTGGGGAAATAGGGGCTGGGGCCAACGTCCTGACTTTC. The chain combines TRBV10-3 with TRBJ2-6, with D possibly matching TRBD1 (5 bases). The CDR3 sequence is 16 residues long. V was pared by 4 bases and J by 2 bases, with 12 bases between. Per the germline V gene, CDR1 is ENHRY and CDR2 is SYGVKD.

This clonotype was recorded a few times. The V call is TRBV3-1, the J call TRBJ2-1; D is possibly TRBD1 (6 bases). With 5 bases removed from V and 7 bases from J, the gap between germline ends came to 18 bases. This CDR3 spans 15 amino acids. Germline CDR1 is LGHDT and CDR2 is YNNKEL (reference sequence). As DNA, the CDR3 is TGTGCCAGCAGCACCTCGACAGGAAACCTAAATGAGCAGTTCTTC. Protein sequence: CASSTSTGNLNEQFF.

This clonotype was seen a single time. A read error may be the cause here, since a much bigger clone is one base away. The V call is TRBV7-2, the J call TRBJ1-2, with unresolved D. V dropped 3 bases and J dropped 4 bases, with 21 bases sitting between them. The CDR3 loop spans 17 amino acids. Germline assignment: CDR1 SGHTA and CDR2 FQGNSA. The DNA of the CDR3 is TGTGCCAGCAGCTTTCACACCAGAGACGGAAAGACCTATGGCTACACCTTC. This encodes CASSFHTRDGKTYGYTF.

In its sample, this clonotype was seen many times. The rearrangement uses TRBV2 and TRBJ1-5; D unresolved. CDR1 SNHLY and CDR2 FYNNEI come from the germline V gene. The V end was cut by 3 bases, the J end by 0 bases, with 6 bases between. The CDR3 has 14 amino acids. As DNA, the CDR3 is TGTGCCAGCAGTGACGAGCTTAGCAATCAGCCCCAGCATTTT. Protein: CASSDELSNQPQHF.

This clonotype was found once. Being one base from a much bigger clone, this may be a read error. This rearrangement joins TRBV5-1 to TRBJ2-2, with TRBD2 matching 11 bases. Germline assignment: CDR1 SGHRS and CDR2 YFSETQ. V gave up 7 bases and J gave up 0 bases; unmatched junction bases: 5. This CDR3 is built from 16 residues. The CDR3 coding sequence is TGCGCCAGCGGCACGGGACTAGCGGCGAACACCGGGGAGCTGTTTTTT. As protein: CASGTGLAANTGELFF.

Points on this clonotype: It may be a read error: a sequence one base away is much more abundant. This chain connects TRBV27 to TRBJ2-1, with TRBD2 matching over 12 bases. This CDR3 region has 16 residues. The germline V gene encodes CDR1 MNHEY and CDR2 SMNVEV (reference sequence). Trimming removed 5 bases from V and 11 bases from J; junction bases left unmatched: 13. CDR3 coding DNA: TGTGCCAGCAGTGGCCTTCGGACTAGCGGGAAGGATAAGCAGTTCTTC. Residues: CASSGLRTSGKDKQFF.

This clonotype has at least ten counts. The gene calls are TRBV25-1 and TRBJ1-3, with D perhaps matching TRBD1 (6 bases). The CDR3 length is 16 residues. Trimming cost V 7 bases and J 4 bases, with 20 bases left between them. Germline V gives CDR1 MGHDK, CDR2 SYGVNS. The CDR3 protein is CASTEAGGPGGNTIYF. The CDR3 DNA reads TGTGCCAGCACCGAGGCGGGGGGCCCCGGGGGAAACACCATATATTTT.

In regard to this clonotype: A much larger clone is a single base away; this may be a read error. The chain recombines TRBV4-3 with TRBJ2-2, with D tentatively TRBD1 or TRBD2 (5 bases each). Germline V gene data show CDR1 as LGHNA and CDR2 as YSLEER. This CDR3 region has 18 residues. Between the trimmed V and J ends, which lost 0 bases and 0 bases, there was a span of 14 bases. This chain's CDR3 is CASSQETNGDPNTGELFF. The CDR3 nucleotides are TGCGCCAGCAGCCAAGAAACTAACGGGGACCCGAACACCGGGGAGCTGTTTTTT.

This clonotype was seen many times. This sequence joins TRBV25-1 and TRBJ1-2, with no clear D. This CDR3 comprises 17 residues. CDR1 MGHDK and CDR2 SYGVNS come from the germline V gene. V lost 5 bases, J lost 4 bases, and 23 bases lay in between. The DNA for the CDR3 is TGTGCCAGCAGTTGGATAGTAGAACTGGGAAAGACCTATGGCTACACCTTC. It translates to CASSWIVELGKTYGYTF.

A single count supports this clonotype. A much larger clone lies one base from this, so it may be a read error. CDR3 region: CASSQDQLAAGGGQFF. In nucleotides, the CDR3 is TGTGCCAGCAGCCAAGATCAGCTCGCAGCGGGAGGGGGGCAGTTCTTC. The chain uses TRBV4-2 and TRBJ2-4; 10 bases are shared with TRBD2. The J call may be wrong; the DNA end is better matched by TRBJ2-1. CDR3 size: 16 residues. In germline, CDR1 is LGHNA, CDR2 YNFKEQ.

This clonotype was detected many times. V is TRBV27 and J is TRBJ1-2; D is possibly TRBD1 (6 bases). CDR1 is MNHEY, CDR2 SMNVEV, per germline (reference sequence). The CDR3 has 13 residues. Trimming shortened V by 5 bases and J by 7 bases, and 14 bases separated the two germline ends. The CDR3 DNA reads as TGTGCCAGCAGTCTCAGGGGATCCACTGGCTACACCTTC. It is translated as CASSLRGSTGYTF.

This clonotype has a count of ten or more. The chain links TRBV6-5 to TRBJ2-2; 12 positions match TRBD2. This CDR3 is 15 amino acids long. V lost 7 bases, J lost 6 bases, and 6 bases stayed unmatched. Germline V CDR1 and CDR2: MNHEY, SVGAGI. The CDR3 DNA reads as TGTGCCAGCAATCCCCTAGCGGGAGGGGCCGGGGAGCTGTTTTTT. Translation gives CASNPLAGGAGELFF.

For this clonotype: A much larger clonotype is one base distant, so this may be a read error. The chain joins TRBV6-6 to TRBJ1-2; no clear D. Germline V lookup: CDR1 MNHNY, CDR2 SVGAGI (reference sequence). The CDR3 is 17 amino acids. The V gene lost 4 bases and the J gene lost 4 bases, with 22 bases spanning the gap. CDR3 coding DNA: TGTGCCAGCAGTTTTGTGATAGGTGGGAGAAAGACCTATGGCTACACCTTC. It codes for CASSFVIGGRKTYGYTF.

This clonotype appeared many times. CDR3 sequence reads: CASSLEVLGTGIDPGELFF. The CDR3 DNA reads TGTGCCAGCAGCTTAGAGGTTCTCGGGACAGGGATTGACCCCGGGGAGCTGTTTTTT. The chain uses TRBV7-6 and TRBJ2-2, with 9 bases identical to TRBD1. The germline CDR1 and CDR2 sequences are SGHVS and FNYEAQ. The CDR3 has 19 amino acids. V lost 1 base to trimming and J lost 6 bases; unmatched junction nucleotides: 15.

This clonotype came up many times. This chain joins TRBV8-2 and TRBJ1-2. TRBV8-2 is noted as a pseudogene. This CDR3 is 16 amino acids long. For the CDR3, the DNA is TGTGGCAGTATGTCGTTTGATAGCCGAAAGACCTATGGCTACACCTTC. The encoded protein is CGSMSFDSRKTYGYTF.